The clone carrying this TCR beta chain occurred a few times. Its antigen is unknown. Amplified TCR beta CDR3 regions derived from RNA transcripts. HTBI primers were used for first-round RT-PCR of the TCR CDR3. Each CDR3 protein gets one entry after TCRdb re-called the multiplex PCR reads with MiXCR. This table holds some 400,000 distinct CDR3 sequences, approximately 12% found once. This entry is derived from a study of T cells in Graves' hyperthyroidism and ophthalmopathy. Study findings and constraints: Appearing also in blood were most of the thyroid clonotypes expanded above 0.001.

The V gene end was trimmed by 4 bases and the J gene end by 4 bases; junction bases not matched to a gene: 4. Germline V gene sequence: CDR1 LNHNV, CDR2 YYDKDF (reference sequence). The CDR3 is 14 amino acids. This clonotype originated in a young man with Graves' hyperthyroidism that later progressed to Graves' ophthalmopathy. The chain links TRBV15 to TRBJ1-2; TRBD1 matches 9 bases. Sequenced sample: blood. The CDR3, as DNA: TGTGCCACCAGCACAGTGGACAGGGGCTATGGCTACACCTTC. Its protein is CATSTVDRGYGYTF.